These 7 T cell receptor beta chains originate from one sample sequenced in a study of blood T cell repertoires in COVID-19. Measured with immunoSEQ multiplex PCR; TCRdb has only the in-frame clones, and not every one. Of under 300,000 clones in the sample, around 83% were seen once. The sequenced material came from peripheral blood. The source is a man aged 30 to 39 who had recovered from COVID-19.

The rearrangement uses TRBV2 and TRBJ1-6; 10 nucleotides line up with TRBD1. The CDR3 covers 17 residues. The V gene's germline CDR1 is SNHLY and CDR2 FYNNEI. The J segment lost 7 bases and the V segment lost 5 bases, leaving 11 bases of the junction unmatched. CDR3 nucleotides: TGTGCCAGCAGTTTCCGGGACAGGGGACTGTTAAATTCACCCCTCCACTTT. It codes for CASSFRDRGLLNSPLHF.

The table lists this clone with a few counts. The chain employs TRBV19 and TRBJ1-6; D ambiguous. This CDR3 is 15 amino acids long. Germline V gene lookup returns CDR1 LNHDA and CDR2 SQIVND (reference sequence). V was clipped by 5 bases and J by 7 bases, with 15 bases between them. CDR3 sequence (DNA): TGTGCCAGTAGTGCAGAGGGCGCCCAAAATTCACCCCTCCACTTT. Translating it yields CASSAEGAQNSPLHF.

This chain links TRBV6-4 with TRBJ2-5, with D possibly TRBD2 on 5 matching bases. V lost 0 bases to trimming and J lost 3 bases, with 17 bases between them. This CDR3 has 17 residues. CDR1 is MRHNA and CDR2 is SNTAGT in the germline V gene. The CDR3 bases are TGTGCCAGCAGTGACTCGGGGATGGCGGGCCTCGAAGAGACCCAGTACTTC. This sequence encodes CASSDSGMAGLEETQYF.

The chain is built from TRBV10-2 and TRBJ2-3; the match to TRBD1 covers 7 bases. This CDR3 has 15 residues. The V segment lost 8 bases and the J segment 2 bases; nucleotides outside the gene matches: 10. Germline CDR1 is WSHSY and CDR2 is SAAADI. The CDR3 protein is CASGYDRDNTDTQYF. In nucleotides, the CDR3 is TGCGCCAGCGGGTACGACAGGGACAACACAGATACGCAGTATTTT.

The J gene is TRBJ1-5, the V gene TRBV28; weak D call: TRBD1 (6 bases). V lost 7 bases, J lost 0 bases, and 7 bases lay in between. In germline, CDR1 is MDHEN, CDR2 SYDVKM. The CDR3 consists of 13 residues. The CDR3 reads CASNRDSNQPQHF. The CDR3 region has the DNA TGTGCCAGCAACAGGGATAGCAATCAGCCCCAGCATTTT. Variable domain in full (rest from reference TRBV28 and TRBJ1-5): DVKVTQSSRYLVKRTGEKVFLECVQDMDHENMFWYRQDPGLGLRLIYFSYDVKMKEKGDIPEGYSVSREKKERFSLILESASTNQTSMYLCASNRDSNQPQHFGDGTRLSIL.

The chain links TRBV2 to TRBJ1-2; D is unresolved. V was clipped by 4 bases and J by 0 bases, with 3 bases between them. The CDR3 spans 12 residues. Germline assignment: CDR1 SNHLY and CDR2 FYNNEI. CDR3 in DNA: TGTGCCAGCAGTGGTACTAACTATGGCTACACCTTC. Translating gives CASSGTNYGYTF.

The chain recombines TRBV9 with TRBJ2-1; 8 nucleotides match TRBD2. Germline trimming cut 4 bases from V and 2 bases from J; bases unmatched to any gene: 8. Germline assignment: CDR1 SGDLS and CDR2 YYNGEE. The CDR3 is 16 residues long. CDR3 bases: TGTGCCAGCAGCTCCGAGCGCGGGGGGCCCTACAATGAGCAGTTCTTC. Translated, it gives CASSSERGGPYNEQFF.